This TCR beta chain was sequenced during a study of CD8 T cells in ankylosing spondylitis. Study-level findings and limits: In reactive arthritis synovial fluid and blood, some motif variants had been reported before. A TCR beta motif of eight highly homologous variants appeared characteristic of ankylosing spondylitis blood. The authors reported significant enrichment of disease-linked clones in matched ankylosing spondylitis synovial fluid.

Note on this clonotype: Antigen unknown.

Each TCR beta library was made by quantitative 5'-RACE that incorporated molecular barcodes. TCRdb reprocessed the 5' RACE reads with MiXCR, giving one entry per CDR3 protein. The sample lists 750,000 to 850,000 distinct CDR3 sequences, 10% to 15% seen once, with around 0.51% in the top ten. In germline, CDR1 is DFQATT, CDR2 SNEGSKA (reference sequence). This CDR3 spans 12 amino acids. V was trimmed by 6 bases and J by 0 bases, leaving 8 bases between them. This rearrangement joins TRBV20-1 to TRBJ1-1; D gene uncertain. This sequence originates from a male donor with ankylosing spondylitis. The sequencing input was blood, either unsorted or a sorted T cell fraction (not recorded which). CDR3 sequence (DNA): TGCAGTGCGGCACCCTTGAACACTGAAGCTTTCTTT. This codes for CSAAPLNTEAFF.